These 9 T cell receptor beta chains were sequenced from one sample in a study of early T cells in non-severe SARS-CoV-2 infection (dated by TCRdb to 2020 to 2022). The library was produced with 5' RACE. Sequencer: NextSeq 500. TCRdb took the public reads, trimmed them with fastp at Q25, ran MiXCR for clone calling and kept in-frame beta chains. Each entry merges the rows of one CDR3 protein and shows their most common DNA and genes. Here the sample has about 81,000 distinct CDR3 sequences; 11% to 15% occur a single time. Jointly, the top ten make up 9.5% to 13% of the sample. Material for sequencing was whole blood. The receptors shown here come from an adult who was a healthcare worker with PCR-confirmed SARS-CoV-2 infection or an uninfected control (not recorded which).

This clonotype was picked up a small number of times. The chain has TRBV9 and TRBJ2-3, with 10 bases lining up with TRBD2. V was clipped by 4 bases and J by 6 bases; unmatched bases: 14. Germline loops: CDR1 SGDLS, CDR2 YYNGEE. This CDR3 contains 17 residues. The DNA for the CDR3 is TGTGCCAGCAGCTCTCTTAAGCACCCAGCGGGGGGGGATACGCAGTATTTT. Protein sequence: CASSSLKHPAGGDTQYF. The variable domain in full, with the rest retrieved from reference TRBV9 and TRBJ2-3, is DSGVTQTPKHLITATGQRVTLRCSPRSGDLSVYWYQQSLDQGLQFLIQYYNGEERAKGNILERFSAQQFPDLHSELNLSSLELGDSALYFCASSSLKHPAGGDTQYFGPGTRLTVL.

This clonotype came up many times. CDR3 sequence reads: CASSVDENTEAFF. CDR3 nucleotides: TGTGCCAGCAGCGTTGACGAGAACACTGAAGCTTTCTTT. The V and J genes are TRBV7-8 and TRBJ1-1, with D unclear. CDR3 size: 13 residues. Germline V lookup: CDR1 SGHVS, CDR2 FQNEAQ. Trimming cost V 5 bases and J 1 base, with 8 bases left between them.

The chain is built from TRBV2 and TRBJ2-1, with D possibly matching TRBD1 (7 bases). Trimming stripped 8 bases from V and 3 bases from J, with 17 bases between. CDR1 is SNHLY and CDR2 is FYNNEI in the germline V gene. This CDR3 comprises 15 residues. CDR3 sequence reads: CASGPEGANYNEQFF. CDR3 nucleotides: TGTGCCAGCGGCCCGGAGGGGGCCAACTACAATGAGCAGTTCTTC.

This clonotype was picked up a small number of times. The rearrangement uses TRBV7-9 and TRBJ1-3; no clear D gene. Germline CDR1 is SEHNR and CDR2 is FQNEAQ (reference sequence). The CDR3 runs to 13 residues. Trimming removed 8 bases from V and 0 bases from J, with 8 bases in between. The CDR3 sequence: CASGFSSGNTIYF. CDR3 coding DNA: TGTGCCAGCGGTTTTTCCTCTGGAAACACCATATATTTT.

This clonotype was counted many times. The chain uses TRBV9 and TRBJ2-3; no reliable D call. Germline V lookup: CDR1 SGDLS, CDR2 YYNGEE. Trimming took 5 bases from V and 6 from J, leaving 7 bases between them. The CDR3 contains 11 residues. This chain's CDR3 is CASSAMDTQYF. In DNA form, the CDR3 reads TGTGCCAGCAGTGCGATGGATACGCAGTATTTT. The full variable domain, completed using reference TRBV9 and TRBJ2-3, is DSGVTQTPKHLITATGQRVTLRCSPRSGDLSVYWYQQSLDQGLQFLIQYYNGEERAKGNILERFSAQQFPDLHSELNLSSLELGDSALYFCASSAMDTQYFGPGTRLTVL.

DNA for the CDR3: TGCAGTGCTAGAGATTACCTTAGCGTAACAGATACGCAGTATTTT. Its translation: CSARDYLSVTDTQYF. V and J are TRBV20-1 and TRBJ2-3; maybe TRBD2 (5 bases). Germline assignment: CDR1 DFQATT and CDR2 SNEGSKA (reference sequence). The CDR3 consists of 15 residues. The germline V and J ends were trimmed by 0 bases and 3 bases, with 13 bases remaining between them.

The chain uses TRBV19 and TRBJ2-7; D is perhaps TRBD1 or TRBD2 (5 bases each). The length of the CDR3 is 11 residues. Trimming stripped 4 bases from V and 6 bases from J, with 7 bases between. Per germline, CDR1 LNHDA and CDR2 SQIVND (reference sequence). The CDR3 DNA reads TGTGCCAGTAGTACGGGGACCGAGCAGTACTTC. This translates into CASSTGTEQYF.

The V and J genes are TRBV25-1 and TRBJ1-2; no clear D. Germline V gene data show CDR1 as MGHDK and CDR2 as SYGVNS. The CDR3 runs to 11 residues. V gave up 1 base and J gave up 7 bases, with 4 bases separating them. CDR3 protein: CASSESSGYTF. The CDR3 DNA sequence: TGTGCCAGCAGTGAATCTTCTGGCTACACCTTC.

This clonotype was seen a handful of times. The chain carries TRBV7-6 and TRBJ2-2; D is unresolved. Trimming removed 5 bases at V and 0 bases at J, with 10 bases between. Germline V gene lookup returns CDR1 SGHVS and CDR2 FNYEAQ. This CDR3 spans 15 amino acids. The CDR3 sequence: CASSPSPANTGELFF. DNA for the CDR3: TGTGCCAGCAGCCCCTCGCCTGCGAACACCGGGGAGCTGTTTTTT.